This TCR beta chain was found in a study of regulatory and conventional T cells in RAG deficiency. Overall study findings and caveats: Patient subsets had shorter CDR3s; Omenn Treg-Tconv overlap exceeded 90%. In Omenn syndrome, sorted "Tregs" may be peripherally activated cells. Shannon entropy fell and Simpson indices rose in RAG-deficient patients.

Clones were read by immunoSEQ multiplex PCR, and TCRdb kept only the in-frame ones, dropping some. The data hold about 30,000 clones, with about 90% observed a single time. V was cut by 4 bases and J by 0 bases, with 10 bases left in between. CDR3 length: 14 residues. Germline V gene data show CDR1 as SGHDT and CDR2 as YYEEEE. For this clone: Antigen unknown.

These data were also reused for a study on regulatory T cells. This second study notes: The PCR used 52 TRBV and 13 TRBJ primers. Skewed V and J usage and few unique V-J pairs marked patient repertoires, most in Tregs.

The chain uses TRBV5-6 and TRBJ1-2; D gene uncertain. The clonotype originates from a human donor in good health. The sequencing input was CD8+ T cells sorted from blood. The DNA for the CDR3 is TGTGCCAGCAGCGCCGAGATATCTAACTATGGCTACACCTTC. Translating it yields CASSAEISNYGYTF.